This section outlines one T cell receptor beta chain sequence together with its context. This sample stems from a study of cytomegalovirus exposure and HLA in healthy donors. Primers: 60 Vbeta forward and 13 Jbeta reverse. The data were produced by immunoSEQ multiplex PCR, yet TCRdb's version contains in-frame clones alone and is incomplete. This table holds 150,000 to 200,000 clones. The V segment lost 8 bases and the J segment 0 bases; nucleotides outside the gene matches: 4. Germline CDR1 is MDHEN and CDR2 is SYDVKM. The CDR3 has 14 amino acids. The sequenced sample consisted of PBMCs. This chain connects TRBV28 to TRBJ2-7; 10 bases line up with TRBD2. This clonotype was sampled from a woman aged 55-75 years in good health and CMV-seronegative. This CDR3 is CASVLAGVSYEQYF. CDR3 bases: TGTGCCAGCGTCCTAGCGGGGGTCTCCTACGAGCAGTACTTC.